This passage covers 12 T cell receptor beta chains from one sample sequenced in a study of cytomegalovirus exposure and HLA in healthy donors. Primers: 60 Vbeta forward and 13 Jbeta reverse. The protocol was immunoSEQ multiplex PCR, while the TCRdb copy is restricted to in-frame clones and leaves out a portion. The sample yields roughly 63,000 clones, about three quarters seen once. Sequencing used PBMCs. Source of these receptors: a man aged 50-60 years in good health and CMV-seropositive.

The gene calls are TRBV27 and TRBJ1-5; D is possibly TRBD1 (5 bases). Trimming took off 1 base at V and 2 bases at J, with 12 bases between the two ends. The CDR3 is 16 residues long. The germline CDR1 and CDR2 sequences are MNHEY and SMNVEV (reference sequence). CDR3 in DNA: TGTGCCAGCAGTTTATATGGTCAGGGTGGCAATCAGCCCCAGCATTTT. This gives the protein CASSLYGQGGNQPQHF.

The CDR3 DNA reads as TGTGCCAGCAGCTTGAGGCGCAGAGATACGCAGTATTTT. This gives the protein CASSLRRRDTQYF. The J gene is TRBJ2-3, the V gene TRBV7-2; D is uncertain. The ends were cut back, 3 bases at V and 5 bases at J, with 9 bases in the middle. The CDR3 spans 13 residues. Germline V CDR1 and CDR2: SGHTA, FQGNSA.

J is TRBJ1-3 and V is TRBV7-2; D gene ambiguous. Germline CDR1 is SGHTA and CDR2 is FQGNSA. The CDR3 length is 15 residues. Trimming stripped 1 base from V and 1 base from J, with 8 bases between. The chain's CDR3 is CASSLDAGSGNTIYF. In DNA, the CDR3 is TGTGCCAGCAGCTTAGATGCGGGGTCTGGAAACACCATATATTTT. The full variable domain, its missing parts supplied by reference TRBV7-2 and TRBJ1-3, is GAGVSQSPSNKVTEKGKDVELRCDPISGHTALYWYRQSLGQGLEFLIYFQGNSAPDKSGLPSDRFSAERTGGSVSTLTIQRTQQEDSAVYLCASSLDAGSGNTIYFGEGSWLTVV.

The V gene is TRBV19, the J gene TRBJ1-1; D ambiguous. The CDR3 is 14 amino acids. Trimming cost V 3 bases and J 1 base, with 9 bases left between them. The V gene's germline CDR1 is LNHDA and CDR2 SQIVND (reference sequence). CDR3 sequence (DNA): TGTGCCAGTAGTATCGGGAGTTGGAACACTGAAGCTTTCTTT. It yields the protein CASSIGSWNTEAFF.

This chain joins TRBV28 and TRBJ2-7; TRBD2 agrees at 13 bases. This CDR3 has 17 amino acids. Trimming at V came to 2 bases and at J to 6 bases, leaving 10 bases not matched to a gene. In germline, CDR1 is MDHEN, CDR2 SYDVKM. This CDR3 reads CASSLKLGLAGMSEQYF. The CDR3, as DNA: TGTGCCAGCAGTTTAAAATTGGGACTAGCGGGGATGAGCGAGCAGTACTTC.

The CDR3 region has the DNA TGTGCCACCAGCACGGGGACTAGCGGCCTCGCCTACGAGCAGTACTTC. Translation: CATSTGTSGLAYEQYF. The chain combines TRBV15 with TRBJ2-7; 11 nucleotides match TRBD2. Germline CDR1 and CDR2: LNHNV and YYDKDF (reference sequence). This CDR3 spans 16 amino acids. The V gene end was trimmed by 4 bases and the J gene end by 2 bases; junction bases not matched to a gene: 7.

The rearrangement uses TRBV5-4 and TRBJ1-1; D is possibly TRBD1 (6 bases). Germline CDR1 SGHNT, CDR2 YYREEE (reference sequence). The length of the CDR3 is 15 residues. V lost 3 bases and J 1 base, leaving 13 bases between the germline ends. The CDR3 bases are TGTGCCAGCAGCTCCCAGACAGGCCGGAACACTGAAGCTTTCTTT. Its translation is CASSSQTGRNTEAFF.

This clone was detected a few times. The CDR3 protein is CASSRDRSGTEAFF. The CDR3 DNA sequence: TGTGCCAGCAGTCGGGACAGGTCGGGCACTGAAGCTTTCTTT. The gene calls are TRBV6-6 and TRBJ1-1, with TRBD1 matching 8 bases. Germline V gives CDR1 MNHNY, CDR2 SVGAGI (reference sequence). Trimming cost V 5 bases and J 4 bases; bases outside gene matches: 6. The CDR3 loop spans 14 amino acids.

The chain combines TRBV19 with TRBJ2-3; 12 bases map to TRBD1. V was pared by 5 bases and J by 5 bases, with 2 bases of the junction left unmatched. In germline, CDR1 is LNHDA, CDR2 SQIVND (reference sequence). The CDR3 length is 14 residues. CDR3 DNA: TGTGCCAGTAGTTGGGACAGGGGGCGAGATACGCAGTATTTT. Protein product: CASSWDRGRDTQYF.

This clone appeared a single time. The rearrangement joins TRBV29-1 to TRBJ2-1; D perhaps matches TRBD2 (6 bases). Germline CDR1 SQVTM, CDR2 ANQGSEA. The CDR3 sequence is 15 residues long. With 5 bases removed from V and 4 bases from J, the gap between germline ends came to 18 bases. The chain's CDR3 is CSVRLRRERYNEQFF. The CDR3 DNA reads TGCAGCGTTCGCTTAAGACGGGAGAGGTACAATGAGCAGTTCTTC.

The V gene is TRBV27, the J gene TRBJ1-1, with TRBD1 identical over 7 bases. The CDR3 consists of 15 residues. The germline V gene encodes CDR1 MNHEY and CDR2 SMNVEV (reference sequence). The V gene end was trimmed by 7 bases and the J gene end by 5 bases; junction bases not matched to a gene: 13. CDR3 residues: CASTMARGRGTEAFF. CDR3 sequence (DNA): TGTGCCAGCACCATGGCGAGGGGGCGAGGGACTGAAGCTTTCTTT.

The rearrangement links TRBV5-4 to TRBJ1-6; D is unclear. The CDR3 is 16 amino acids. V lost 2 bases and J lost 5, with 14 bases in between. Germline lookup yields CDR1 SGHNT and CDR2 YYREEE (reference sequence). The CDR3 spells CASSFAGPENNSPLHF. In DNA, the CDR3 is TGTGCCAGCAGCTTTGCGGGCCCGGAGAATAATTCACCCCTCCACTTT.